A single sample is the source of the 10 T cell receptor beta chains below, sequenced in a study of blood T cell repertoires in COVID-19. The table came from immunoSEQ multiplex PCR; TCRdb's copy has only in-frame clones and leaves some out. The repertoire holds about 140,000 clones, with around 87% as singletons. What was sequenced was PBMCs or T cells enriched from blood (not recorded which). These receptors were obtained from a man aged 55 to 70 who had recovered from COVID-19.

The chain links TRBV4-2 to TRBJ1-2; TRBD1 matches at 10 bases. Germline V gene lookup returns CDR1 LGHNA and CDR2 YNFKEQ. CDR3 size: 14 residues. Trimming removed 8 bases from V and 8 bases from J; junction bases left unmatched: 11. The CDR3: CASASGTGAFGYTF. The CDR3 DNA reads TGTGCCAGCGCTTCCGGGACAGGGGCTTTCGGCTACACCTTC.

The rearrangement joins TRBV28 to TRBJ1-2; D uncertain. Trimming removed 5 bases from V and 8 bases from J, with 12 bases in between. The CDR3 runs to 12 residues. The germline gives CDR1 MDHEN, CDR2 SYDVKM. The CDR3 loop is CASSSPGRGYTF. The CDR3 DNA follows: TGTGCCAGCAGTAGCCCCGGCAGGGGCTACACCTTC.

This clone was counted ten times or more. This sequence joins TRBV2 and TRBJ2-7; 8 bases map to TRBD1. In germline, CDR1 is SNHLY, CDR2 FYNNEI. CDR3 length equals 17 residues. Unmatched junction bases numbered 14, after V lost 6 bases and J lost 1 base. Here the CDR3 DNA reads TGTGCCAGCAGCTACGCTAAGGACAGGGCCACATCCTACGAGCAGTACTTC. This encodes CASSYAKDRATSYEQYF.

This clone occurred once. The rearrangement joins TRBV3-1 (or the pseudogene TRBV3-2) to TRBJ2-1; tentatively, D is TRBD2 (5 bases). Trimming took off 1 base at V and 5 bases at J, with 12 bases between the two ends. The CDR3 is 15 residues long. The germline CDR1 and CDR2 sequences are LGHDT and YNNKEL (reference sequence). CDR3: CASSQGGRTHNEQFF. CDR3 DNA: TGTGCCAGCAGCCAAGGAGGGAGAACCCACAATGAGCAGTTCTTC.

The DNA for the CDR3 is TGTGCCAGCAGCTCGGGTGTCGTTAACTATGGCTACACCTTC. It translates to CASSSGVVNYGYTF. The rearrangement links TRBV28 to TRBJ1-2; D gene unclear. The CDR3 sequence is 14 residues long. The germline V and J ends were trimmed by 6 bases and 1 base, with 12 bases remaining between them. CDR1 MDHEN and CDR2 SYDVKM come from the germline V gene.

This clone was seen only a few times. The genes are TRBV4-1 and TRBJ2-7; no reliable D call. The CDR3 runs 16 residues. The germline gives CDR1 MGHRA, CDR2 YSYEKL. The V end lost 5 bases, the J end lost 1 base, and 18 bases lay between the germline ends. CDR3 region: CASSENSLNPSYEQYF. In DNA form, the CDR3 reads TGCGCCAGCAGCGAAAACAGCCTCAATCCTTCCTACGAGCAGTACTTC.

CDR3 amino acids: CASRLPRETLNYGYTF. For the CDR3, the DNA is TGTGCCAGCAGATTACCAAGGGAGACCCTTAACTATGGCTACACCTTC. The V call is TRBV28, the J call TRBJ1-2; D not certain. V was clipped by 6 bases and J by 1 base, with 18 bases between them. Germline CDR1 is MDHEN and CDR2 is SYDVKM. The CDR3 contains 16 residues.

This chain joins TRBV7-2 and TRBJ1-6, with 9 bases fitting TRBD1. This CDR3 is built from 17 residues. Germline V CDR1 and CDR2: SGHTA, FQGNSA. Unmatched junction bases numbered 7, after V lost 4 bases and J lost 3 bases. The CDR3 DNA reads TGTGCCAGCAGCTCGATACAGGGGGCCGGCTATAATTCACCCCTCCACTTT. Translation gives CASSSIQGAGYNSPLHF.

This sequence joins TRBV6-5 and TRBJ1-4; D is perhaps TRBD1 (6 bases). This CDR3 has 10 amino acids. CDR1 and CDR2 from the germline V gene are MNHEY and SVGAGI. V was cut by 10 bases and J by 17 bases, with 17 bases left in between. The CDR3 is CATGTIWAFF. CDR3 nucleotide sequence: TGTGCCACCGGGACAATTTGGGCATTTTTT.

The chain joins TRBV19 to TRBJ1-2, with 7 positions matching TRBD1. This CDR3 contains 16 residues. The trim removed 3 bases at V and 7 bases at J, leaving 14 bases unmatched. CDR1 and CDR2 from the germline V gene are LNHDA and SQIVND (reference sequence). The CDR3 bases are TGTGCCAGTAGTATGGGGGCCCGGACAGGTATCGGTGGCTACACCTTC. It codes for CASSMGARTGIGGYTF.